The 4 T cell receptor beta chains presented below share a single source sample, sequenced in a study of blood T cell repertoires in COVID-19. Clones were sequenced by immunoSEQ multiplex PCR, and TCRdb holds only the in-frame ones, with some missing. Altogether around 250,000 clones are present, 80% to 90% being singletons, with the ten largest covering around 3.2%. The sample consisted of PBMCs or T cells enriched from blood (not recorded which). The receptors shown here come from a woman aged 40 to 49 who had been exposed to COVID-19.

In its sample, this clone was seen once. This chain uses TRBV7-9 with TRBJ1-2; 8 bases are shared with TRBD1. This CDR3 has 15 residues. The germline V gene has CDR1 SEHNR and CDR2 FQNEAQ (reference sequence). V gave up 4 bases and J gave up 8 bases; unmatched junction bases: 12. CDR3 nucleotides: TGTGCCAGCAGCTCGATGGACAGGGCCACGGGAGGCTACACCTTC. Encoded protein: CASSSMDRATGGYTF.

The rearrangement uses TRBV5-4 and TRBJ2-7; the match to TRBD1 covers 9 bases. Germline loops: CDR1 SGHNT, CDR2 YYREEE (reference sequence). This CDR3 has 14 amino acids. J lost 4 bases, V lost 0 bases, and 2 bases had no gene match. The CDR3 DNA is TGTGCCAGCAGCTTGGAACAGGGGGCTTACGAGCAGTACTTC. This sequence encodes CASSLEQGAYEQYF.

The CDR3 DNA reads TGTGCCAGCTCACCCGGACAGGGCAACACCGGGGAGCTGTTTTTT. It codes for CASSPGQGNTGELFF. The chain links TRBV18 to TRBJ2-2; 8 nucleotides line up with TRBD1. Germline CDR1 is KGHSH and CDR2 is LQKENI. The CDR3 covers 15 residues. V was clipped by 3 bases and J by 2 bases; unmatched bases: 2.

The chain recombines TRBV11-3 with TRBJ2-7; 11 bases align to TRBD1. The CDR3 length is 13 residues. Trimming removed 5 bases from V and 5 bases from J; junction bases left unmatched: 2. Per the germline V gene, CDR1 is SGHNT and CDR2 is YENEEA. The CDR3 coding sequence is TGTGCCAGCAGCCTGGGACAGGGGGACGAGCAGTACTTC. Amino acid sequence: CASSLGQGDEQYF.